These T cell receptor beta chains were read from a single sample in a study of cytomegalovirus exposure and HLA in healthy donors. Sequenced by immunoSEQ multiplex PCR; TCRdb stores in-frame clones only, minus some. This table has about 330,000 clones, around 87% appearing once. What was sequenced was PBMCs. Receptor source: a woman in her 30s in good health and CMV-seropositive. Each CDR3 is given with its conserved first and last residue. Each record gives: clone size, V gene, J gene, D gene, CDR3 protein, CDR3 DNA. A D gene is named only where the DNA matches it firmly. Rows give clone size only sometimes, using once, few, many, or a class for an expanded clone.

clone size: .; V gene: TRBV29-1; J gene: TRBJ1-2; D gene: .; CDR3 protein: CSVDHVSGRRGHGYTF; CDR3 DNA: TGCAGCGTTGACCATGTTTCCGGCCGCCGAGGACATGGCTACACCTTC
clone size: .; V gene: TRBV19; J gene: TRBJ2-7; D gene: .; CDR3 protein: CATWGGTVYEQYF; CDR3 DNA: TGTGCCACCTGGGGGGGGACAGTCTACGAGCAGTACTTC
clone size: .; V gene: TRBV18; J gene: TRBJ1-1; D gene: TRBD1; CDR3 protein: CASSPPRGVNTEAFF; CDR3 DNA: TGTGCCAGCTCACCACCCAGGGGGGTAAACACTGAAGCTTTCTTT
clone size: .; V gene: TRBV29-1; J gene: TRBJ2-7; D gene: .; CDR3 protein: CSVEGPGSYEQYF; CDR3 DNA: TGCAGCGTTGAGGGTCCAGGTTCCTACGAGCAGTACTTC
clone size: .; V gene: TRBV2; J gene: TRBJ1-1; D gene: .; CDR3 protein: CASREHLTPDTEAFF; CDR3 DNA: TGTGCCAGCAGAGAACACCTAACACCGGACACTGAAGCTTTCTTT
clone size: .; V gene: TRBV5-1; J gene: TRBJ2-1; D gene: TRBD2; CDR3 protein: CASSRLADNNEQFF; CDR3 DNA: TGCGCCAGCAGCCGACTAGCGGATAACAATGAGCAGTTCTTC
clone size: .; V gene: TRBV30; J gene: TRBJ1-2; D gene: .; CDR3 protein: CAWSAIPDNYGYTF; CDR3 DNA: TGTGCCTGGAGTGCAATACCTGATAACTATGGCTACACCTTC
clone size: once; V gene: TRBV27; J gene: TRBJ2-1; D gene: .; CDR3 protein: CASSLGAGAYNEQFF; CDR3 DNA: TGTGCCAGCAGTTTAGGAGCAGGGGCCTACAATGAGCAGTTCTTC
clone size: .; V gene: TRBV15; J gene: TRBJ1-5; D gene: .; CDR3 protein: CATSREGGVNQPQHF; CDR3 DNA: TGTGCCACCAGCAGAGAGGGAGGGGTCAATCAGCCCCAGCATTTT
clone size: .; V gene: TRBV27; J gene: TRBJ1-2; D gene: TRBD1; CDR3 protein: CASSRAGTDYGYTF; CDR3 DNA: TGTGCCAGCAGTAGAGCCGGGACAGATTATGGCTACACCTTC
clone size: .; V gene: TRBV19; J gene: TRBJ2-7; D gene: .; CDR3 protein: CASREGGEQYF; CDR3 DNA: TGTGCCAGTAGAGAGGGTGGCGAGCAGTACTTC
clone size: .; V gene: TRBV28; J gene: TRBJ1-1; D gene: TRBD1; CDR3 protein: CASSATGRPNTEAFF; CDR3 DNA: TGTGCCAGCAGTGCGACAGGGCGACCGAACACTGAAGCTTTCTTT
clone size: .; V gene: TRBV28; J gene: TRBJ2-7; D gene: .; CDR3 protein: CASSLNRQYF; CDR3 DNA: TGTGCCAGCAGTTTGAACCGGCAGTACTTC
clone size: few; V gene: TRBV19; J gene: TRBJ1-2; D gene: .; CDR3 protein: CASSIDLLGSPYGYTF; CDR3 DNA: TGTGCCAGTAGTATAGATCTATTGGGCAGTCCCTATGGCTACACCTTC
clone size: .; V gene: TRBV7-8; J gene: TRBJ2-3; D gene: .; CDR3 protein: CASSLGQSSTDTQYF; CDR3 DNA: TGTGCCAGCAGCTTAGGACAGAGCAGCACAGATACGCAGTATTTT
clone size: .; V gene: TRBV4-1; J gene: TRBJ2-7; D gene: .; CDR3 protein: CASSQGKTYEQYF; CDR3 DNA: TGCGCCAGCAGCCAGGGAAAAACCTACGAGCAGTACTTC
clone size: .; V gene: TRBV7-2; J gene: TRBJ2-1; D gene: TRBD2; CDR3 protein: CASSLAISGGYNEQFF; CDR3 DNA: TGTGCCAGCAGCTTAGCCATTAGCGGGGGTTACAATGAGCAGTTCTTC
clone size: few; V gene: TRBV5-1; J gene: TRBJ2-5; D gene: .; CDR3 protein: CASSSQMGGQETQYF; CDR3 DNA: TGCGCCAGCAGCTCCCAGATGGGGGGCCAAGAGACCCAGTACTTC
clone size: .; V gene: TRBV7-2; J gene: TRBJ2-7; D gene: .; CDR3 protein: CASSLEPSRSYEQYF; CDR3 DNA: TGTGCCAGCAGCTTAGAACCTAGCCGATCCTACGAGCAGTACTTC
clone size: .; V gene: TRBV2; J gene: TRBJ1-6; D gene: .; CDR3 protein: CASDLSNSPLHF; CDR3 DNA: TGTGCCAGCGATCTCAGTAATTCACCCCTCCACTTT
clone size: .; V gene: TRBV28; J gene: TRBJ2-7; D gene: TRBD2; CDR3 protein: CASRLAGGPEQYF; CDR3 DNA: TGTGCCAGCAGACTAGCGGGGGGTCCTGAGCAGTACTTC
clone size: few; V gene: TRBV9; J gene: TRBJ1-2; D gene: TRBD1; CDR3 protein: CASSEGQVGYAYGYTF; CDR3 DNA: TGTGCCAGCAGCGAAGGACAGGTGGGGTACGCGTATGGCTACACCTTC
clone size: .; V gene: TRBV7-8; J gene: TRBJ2-2; D gene: TRBD2; CDR3 protein: CASRPGLAGYTGELFF; CDR3 DNA: TGTGCCAGCAGGCCTGGACTAGCGGGATACACCGGGGAGCTGTTTTTT
clone size: once; V gene: TRBV5-1; J gene: TRBJ1-4; D gene: TRBD1; CDR3 protein: CASSPSPTGTDNEKLFF; CDR3 DNA: TGCGCCAGCAGCCCGAGCCCCACCGGGACAGATAATGAAAAACTGTTTTTT
clone size: .; V gene: TRBV14; J gene: TRBJ2-7; D gene: .; CDR3 protein: CASSQWVEQYF; CDR3 DNA: TGTGCCAGCAGCCAATGGGTCGAGCAGTACTTC
clone size: .; V gene: TRBV29-1; J gene: TRBJ2-1; D gene: TRBD2; CDR3 protein: CSVEVRLVGAGGRSEQFF; CDR3 DNA: TGCAGCGTTGAGGTCCGGTTGGTCGGGGCGGGAGGGCGCAGTGAGCAGTTCTTC
clone size: .; V gene: TRBV13; J gene: TRBJ2-1; D gene: TRBD2; CDR3 protein: CASSLVLAGGDEQFF; CDR3 DNA: TGTGCCAGCAGCTTAGTACTAGCGGGAGGGGATGAGCAGTTCTTC
clone size: few; V gene: TRBV9; J gene: TRBJ2-3; D gene: TRBD2; CDR3 protein: CASSAGLAGARTDTQYF; CDR3 DNA: TGTGCCAGCAGCGCCGGACTAGCGGGGGCACGCACAGATACGCAGTATTTT
clone size: .; V gene: TRBV7-2; J gene: TRBJ1-1; D gene: TRBD1; CDR3 protein: CASSPGTVAFF; CDR3 DNA: TGTGCCAGCAGCCCAGGGACAGTGGCTTTCTTT
clone size: .; V gene: TRBV6-6; J gene: TRBJ2-3; D gene: .; CDR3 protein: CASTRDRGATDTQYF; CDR3 DNA: TGTGCCAGCACCCGGGACCGGGGGGCCACAGATACGCAGTATTTT